This T cell receptor (beta chain) is from a study of blood T cells in healthy people across ages. This clonotype was detected a few times. Then a second PCR, running roughly 6 to 11 cycles, was carried out with a sample-barcoded 5' primer and a J-beta primer mix. TCRdb redid the calling of the 5' RACE reads with MiXCR, one entry per CDR3 protein. This sample has roughly 1 million distinct CDR3 sequences, with 20% to 25% found just once. This CDR3 is built from 13 residues. Germline V gene data show CDR1 as SQVTM and CDR2 as ANQGSEA. Trimming left V 4 bases short and J 5 bases short, with 14 bases between. The same data also went into a second study, on T cells of mothers and their children. This second study says: Thymic selection molds TCR recombination output in much the same way for related pairs as for unrelated pairs.

The chain combines TRBV29-1 with TRBJ1-1; D not certain. The specimen sequenced was blood. This sequence was found in a girl aged 2-10 years in good health. This CDR3 reads CSVGAVFDTEAFF. As DNA, the CDR3 is TGCAGCGTTGGGGCCGTATTTGATACTGAAGCTTTCTTT.